The 4 T cell receptor beta chains given below trace back to one sample, sequenced in a study of OX40 agonist ivuxolimab in advanced cancers. Sequenced by immunoSEQ multiplex PCR; TCRdb stores in-frame clones only, minus some. This table holds 30,000 to 40,000 clones, approximately 89% found once. The sample here was CD4+ or CD8+ T cells sorted from blood, taken in a trial of the OX40 agonist ivuxolimab. The source is an adult with an advanced solid tumor such as melanoma, head and neck, liver or kidney cancer.

V is TRBV11-2 and J is TRBJ1-5, with D possibly matching TRBD1 (5 bases). This CDR3 is 15 amino acids long. V lost 0 bases to trimming and J lost 5 bases, with 11 bases between them. Germline CDR1 reads SGHAT; CDR2 reads FQNNGV. CDR3 residues: CASSLEGQAHQPQHF. The CDR3 nucleotides are TGTGCCAGCAGCTTAGAGGGGCAGGCCCATCAGCCCCAGCATTTT.

The chain joins TRBV10-3 to TRBJ1-5; D remains ambiguous. This CDR3 region has 14 residues. Looked up from germline, CDR1 is ENHRY and CDR2 is SYGVKD. V lost 10 bases and J lost 4, with 17 bases in between. CDR3 DNA sequence: TGTGCCACCTCCCCTCCTTCGGGTAATCAGCCCCAGCATTTT. As protein: CATSPPSGNQPQHF.

This clone was recorded a few times. The chain carries TRBV19 and TRBJ1-5; D perhaps matches TRBD1 (6 bases). The V end lost 3 bases, the J end lost 6 bases, and 12 bases lay between the germline ends. Germline loops: CDR1 LNHDA, CDR2 SQIVND (reference sequence). The CDR3 runs to 14 residues. The CDR3 region has the DNA TGTGCCAGTAGTATCTCAGGGGACCCTCAGCCCCAGCATTTT. This encodes CASSISGDPQPQHF.

J is TRBJ2-7 and V is TRBV28; the match to TRBD1 covers 8 bases. V gave up 6 bases and J gave up 6 bases; unmatched junction bases: 4. In germline, CDR1 is MDHEN, CDR2 SYDVKM. This CDR3 has 12 amino acids. This CDR3 reads CASRDRVGEQYF. CDR3 DNA: TGTGCCAGCAGGGACAGGGTGGGCGAGCAGTACTTC.